One and the same sample provided the 19 T cell receptor beta chains below, sequenced in a study of beta chain features in type 1 diabetes. cDNA synthesis used the whole RNA isolate, giving expressed TCRB sequences. Produced via immunoSEQ multiplex PCR; TCRdb's table is partial and in-frame only. The table records 350,000 to 400,000 clones, roughly 15% of them present only once. Source material: naive CD4+ T cells from blood. The receptors shown here come from a woman aged 18 to 35 in good health.

This clone was counted a few times. The chain is built from TRBV11-1 and TRBJ2-7, with D hard to call. With 8 bases removed from V and 3 bases from J, the gap between germline ends came to 20 bases. CDR1 is SGHAT and CDR2 is FQDESV in the germline V gene (reference sequence). The CDR3 sequence is 15 residues long. The CDR3 DNA follows: TGTGCCAGCGCCTTACGACTCCCAGAGAACTACGAGCAGTACTTC. Translating gives CASALRLPENYEQYF. The full variable domain, rest sourced from reference TRBV11-1 and TRBJ2-7, is EAEVAQSPRYKITEKSQAVAFWCDPISGHATLYWYRQILGQGPELLVQFQDESVVDDSQLPKDRFSAERLKGVDSTLKIQPAELGDSAMYLCASALRLPENYEQYFGPGTRLTVT.

The rearrangement uses TRBV30 and TRBJ2-3, with D tentatively TRBD2 (5 bases). Per the germline V gene, CDR1 is GTSNPN and CDR2 is SVGIG (reference sequence). This CDR3 comprises 14 residues. V shed 5 bases and J shed 7 bases, with 19 bases lying between them. Here the CDR3 DNA reads TGTGCCTGGGATTCGATAGCCGAGGGAAATACGCAGTATTTT. This translates into CAWDSIAEGNTQYF.

This clone was found a few times. The CDR3 DNA is TGCGCCAGCAGCTTACTAGCGGCTAGCACAGATACGCAGTATTTT. Translated, it gives CASSLLAASTDTQYF. The chain employs TRBV5-1 and TRBJ2-3; TRBD2 matches at 8 bases. Germline lookup yields CDR1 SGHRS and CDR2 YFSETQ. The CDR3 length is 15 residues. Trimming cost V 2 bases and J 0 bases; bases outside gene matches: 2.

This clone occurred a few times. The chain recombines TRBV29-1 with TRBJ2-1; 15 bases fit TRBD2. In germline, CDR1 is SQVTM, CDR2 ANQGSEA. This CDR3 contains 14 residues. J was trimmed by 9 bases and V by 4 bases; bases with no gene match: 4. CDR3 loop: CSVASGLAGGEQFF. In DNA, the CDR3 is TGCAGCGTTGCGTCGGGACTAGCGGGAGGTGAGCAGTTCTTC.

This clone has only a few counts. The chain uses TRBV4-2 and TRBJ2-5; TRBD2 agrees at 7 bases. CDR3 length: 15 amino acids. The germline V gene has CDR1 LGHNA and CDR2 YNFKEQ. Trimming cost V 4 bases and J 5 bases; bases outside gene matches: 10. The CDR3 sequence: CASSPSSGEEETQYF. As DNA, the CDR3 is TGTGCCAGCAGCCCATCTAGCGGAGAGGAGGAGACCCAGTACTTC.

The V gene is TRBV4-1, the J gene TRBJ1-1; unclear D gene. The CDR3 is made up of 14 amino acids. V was trimmed by 0 bases and J by 2 bases, leaving 7 bases between them. Germline values: CDR1 MGHRA, CDR2 YSYEKL. CDR3 residues: CASSQEPGNTEAFF. The CDR3 DNA sequence: TGCGCCAGCAGCCAAGAACCGGGAAACACTGAAGCTTTCTTT.

The CDR3 spells CASSTDYEQFF. The DNA for the CDR3 is TGTGCCAGCAGCACCGACTATGAGCAGTTCTTC. The chain recombines TRBV11-2 with TRBJ2-1, with no clear D. The CDR3 is 11 amino acids. Trimming cost V 5 bases and J 8 bases, with 7 bases left between them. Per germline, CDR1 SGHAT and CDR2 FQNNGV. Filled out from reference TRBV11-2 and TRBJ2-1, the complete variable domain reads EAGVAQSPRYKIIEKRQSVAFWCNPISGHATLYWYQQILGQGPKLLIQFQNNGVVDDSQLPKDRFSAERLKGVDSTLKIQPAKLEDSAVYLCASSTDYEQFFGPGTRLTVL.

The chain combines TRBV9 with TRBJ2-1; 8 bases fit TRBD2. This CDR3 comprises 18 residues. Germline CDR1 SGDLS, CDR2 YYNGEE. Trimming removed 0 bases from V and 4 bases from J; junction bases left unmatched: 12. The CDR3 sequence is CASSVGGFSGTRYNEQFF. The CDR3 region has the DNA TGTGCCAGCAGCGTAGGGGGATTTAGCGGGACTCGGTACAATGAGCAGTTCTTC.

The chain has TRBV19 and TRBJ1-2; TRBD1 aligns across 7 bases. CDR1 and CDR2 from the germline V gene are LNHDA and SQIVND (reference sequence). The V gene end was trimmed by 8 bases and the J gene end by 3 bases; junction bases not matched to a gene: 12. The CDR3 is 15 amino acids. The DNA for the CDR3 is TGTGCCAGTTCTGACGGCTTGGGGACAGACTATGGCTACACCTTC. Protein: CASSDGLGTDYGYTF.

J is TRBJ1-1 and V is TRBV6-5; 8 positions agree with TRBD1. The CDR3 covers 14 residues. The V segment lost 6 bases and the J segment 4 bases; nucleotides outside the gene matches: 7. Per germline, CDR1 MNHEY and CDR2 SVGAGI. CDR3 in DNA: TGTGCCAGCAGGCGACTAACAGGGGGCACTGAAGCTTTCTTT. As protein: CASRRLTGGTEAFF.

The chain links TRBV28 to TRBJ2-7; 7 bases align to TRBD1. Germline V gives CDR1 MDHEN, CDR2 SYDVKM. The CDR3 loop spans 15 amino acids. J was trimmed by 0 bases and V by 9 bases; bases with no gene match: 11. The CDR3 sequence: CASKTDRVTSYEQYF. In DNA, the CDR3 is TGTGCCAGTAAAACCGACAGGGTCACCTCCTACGAGCAGTACTTC.

This clone was counted only a few times. J is TRBJ2-7 and V is TRBV18; D is perhaps TRBD1 (6 bases). CDR1 KGHSH and CDR2 LQKENI come from the germline V gene. The CDR3 has 13 residues. V gave up 5 bases and J gave up 1 base, with 9 bases separating them. CDR3 residues: CASSTTGSYEQYF. CDR3 nucleotides: TGTGCCAGCTCAACGACAGGATCCTACGAGCAGTACTTC.

This clone was observed a handful of times. V gene TRBV28 combines with J gene TRBJ2-6; no clear D gene. This CDR3 is 17 amino acids long. V shed 1 base and J shed 0 bases, with 10 bases lying between them. Germline loops: CDR1 MDHEN, CDR2 SYDVKM. This CDR3 reads CASSLLGRSSGANVLTF. CDR3 in DNA: TGTGCCAGCAGTTTATTAGGTCGGAGCTCTGGGGCCAACGTCCTGACTTTC.

This chain uses TRBV11-2 with TRBJ2-5; 8 bases line up with TRBD1. This CDR3 comprises 14 residues. Germline V CDR1 and CDR2: SGHAT, FQNNGV. J gave up 3 bases and V 5 bases, and 5 bases lay outside the gene matches. The DNA of the CDR3 is TGTGCCAGCAGCCCGGGACAGGTGAAAGAGACCCAGTACTTC. It codes for CASSPGQVKETQYF. Based on the CDR3 plus reference TRBV11-2 and TRBJ2-5, the full variable domain is EAGVAQSPRYKIIEKRQSVAFWCNPISGHATLYWYQQILGQGPKLLIQFQNNGVVDDSQLPKDRFSAERLKGVDSTLKIQPAKLEDSAVYLCASSPGQVKETQYFGPGTRLLVL.

V and J are TRBV29-1 and TRBJ2-1; 10 positions match TRBD2. Germline values: CDR1 SQVTM, CDR2 ANQGSEA. This CDR3 spans 15 amino acids. J was trimmed by 4 bases and V by 7 bases; bases with no gene match: 10. CDR3 in amino acids: CSARLSGRGYNEQFF. Here the CDR3 DNA reads TGCAGCGCACGCCTGAGCGGGAGGGGTTACAATGAGCAGTTCTTC.

On this clone itself: In the same sample, other DNA sequences code for this CDR3. The genes are TRBV29-1 and TRBJ1-2; TRBD1 is a possible D gene (5 bases). This CDR3 region has 12 residues. Germline V lookup: CDR1 SQVTM, CDR2 ANQGSEA. Trimming stripped 6 bases from V and 4 bases from J, with 12 bases between. The CDR3 loop is CSVVGQAYGYTF. CDR3 nucleotides: TGCAGCGTGGTCGGACAAGCCTATGGCTACACCTTC.

This clone showed up just a few times. The chain links TRBV7-9 to TRBJ2-7; 7 nucleotides line up with TRBD1. The CDR3 covers 14 residues. The germline CDR1 and CDR2 sequences are SEHNR and FQNEAQ (reference sequence). J was trimmed by 9 bases and V by 5 bases; bases with no gene match: 13. Written as DNA, the CDR3 is TGTGCCAGCAGCCGAGAGACAGGGATATCGGGGCAGTACTTC. Translation: CASSRETGISGQYF.

The V call is TRBV30, the J call TRBJ1-5; the D is unclear. The CDR3 is 13 amino acids. Trimming pared 3 bases from V and 7 bases from J, leaving 13 bases between. Germline assignment: CDR1 GTSNPN and CDR2 SVGIG (reference sequence). The chain's CDR3 is CAWSLSLRQPQHF. CDR3 in DNA: TGTGCCTGGAGCCTATCTTTGAGGCAGCCCCAGCATTTT.

The chain links TRBV29-1 to TRBJ2-3, with 13 bases identical to TRBD2. Germline assignment: CDR1 SQVTM and CDR2 ANQGSEA. The CDR3 covers 15 residues. V lost 4 bases to trimming and J lost 2 bases; unmatched junction nucleotides: 3. CDR3 loop: CSVGLAGGITDTQYF. The CDR3 nucleotides read TGCAGCGTTGGACTAGCGGGAGGCATCACAGATACGCAGTATTTT.